The present T cell receptor (beta chain) was sequenced within a study of beta chain features in type 1 diabetes. Looking at the study overall: Examination spanned around 110 million sorted cells from all samples. Findings and caveats of the study: Using cDNA template may skew counts toward highly expressing activated cells. There was a moderate but significant shortening of TCRB CDR3s in all four CD4+ subsets of Type 1 diabetes patients.

Expressed TCRB transcripts were sequenced, since all the RNA that had been isolated was reverse transcribed. Sequenced by immunoSEQ multiplex PCR; TCRdb stores in-frame clones only, minus some. The sample lists around 710,000 clones, around 12% occurring once. This clone was detected a few times. Antigen: not known. Sequencing used naive CD4+ T cells from blood. The clonotype was recovered from a man aged 25 to 45 with type 1 diabetes.

The CDR3 DNA sequence: TGTGCCAGCAGCGCCGGCCATCAGGGGGGGAAACTGTTTTTT. This sequence encodes CASSAGHQGGKLFF. The chain joins TRBV14 to TRBJ1-4, with 7 bases fitting TRBD1. Germline CDR1 and CDR2: SGHDN and FVKESK. Germline trimming cut 5 bases from V and 11 bases from J; bases unmatched to any gene: 11. The CDR3 is 14 amino acids.